The clone carrying this T cell receptor (beta chain) was seen once. Profiled with immunoSEQ multiplex PCR; TCRdb holds only in-frame clones, not every one. This sample has 160,000 or so clones, with approximately 88% found just once. The data are from a study of blood T cell repertoires in COVID-19. The overall study: PBMCs, B-cell-depleted T cells, or T cells provided the cDNA or gDNA that made up the material.

Individuals aged about 18 to 100 years were recruited from about two dozen US areas. The source is a woman in her forties or fifties who had recovered from COVID-19. The material sequenced was PBMCs or T cells enriched from blood (not recorded which).

The CDR3 sequence is CASSLSTSSGNTIYF. The CDR3 bases are TGCGCCAGCAGCTTGTCGACTTCTTCTGGAAACACCATATATTTT. V usage is TRBV5-1 and J usage is TRBJ1-3, with D unresolved. V lost 1 base to trimming and J lost 1 base, with 9 bases between them. The germline V gene has CDR1 SGHRS and CDR2 YFSETQ. This CDR3 has 15 amino acids. Full variable domain (outside the CDR3, taken from reference TRBV5-1 and TRBJ1-3): KAGVTQTPRYLIKTRGQQVTLSCSPISGHRSVSWYQQTPGQGLQFLFEYFSETQRNKGNFPGRFSGRQFSNSRSEMNVSTLELGDSALYLCASSLSTSSGNTIYFGEGSWLTVV.